This T cell receptor (beta chain) was captured in a study of T cells in Graves' hyperthyroidism and ophthalmopathy. The sample, blood from the first hyperthyroidism diagnosis, precedes any ophthalmopathy symptoms. CDR3 size: 16 residues. Germline-derived CDR1 and CDR2 are LNHNV and YYDKDF (reference sequence). V was cut by 0 bases and J by 5 bases, with 11 bases left in between. About this clonotype: With a much larger clone just one base away, this may be a read error.

Using RNA transcripts as the source, TCR beta CDR3 regions were amplified. A set of HTBI primers served as the primers for a first-round RT-PCR of the TCR CDR3. MiXCR was run by TCRdb on the multiplex PCR reads, yielding one entry per CDR3 protein. The data show about 580,000 distinct CDR3 sequences, roughly 14% seen once. The J gene is TRBJ2-6, the V gene TRBV15; D uncertain. Sequenced: blood. The sequence was obtained from a woman in her twenties or thirties with Graves' hyperthyroidism that later progressed to Graves' ophthalmopathy. The CDR3 protein is CATSRDRISRANVLTF. CDR3 nucleotides: TGTGCCACCAGCAGAGATCGGATTTCCAGGGCCAACGTCCTGACTTTC. The variable domain in full, completed from reference TRBV15 and TRBJ2-6, reads DAMVIQNPRYQVTQFGKPVTLSCSQTLNHNVMYWYQQKSSQAPKLLFHYYDKDFNNEADTPDNFQSRRPNTSFCFLDIRSPGLGDTAMYLCATSRDRISRANVLTFGAGSRLTVL.